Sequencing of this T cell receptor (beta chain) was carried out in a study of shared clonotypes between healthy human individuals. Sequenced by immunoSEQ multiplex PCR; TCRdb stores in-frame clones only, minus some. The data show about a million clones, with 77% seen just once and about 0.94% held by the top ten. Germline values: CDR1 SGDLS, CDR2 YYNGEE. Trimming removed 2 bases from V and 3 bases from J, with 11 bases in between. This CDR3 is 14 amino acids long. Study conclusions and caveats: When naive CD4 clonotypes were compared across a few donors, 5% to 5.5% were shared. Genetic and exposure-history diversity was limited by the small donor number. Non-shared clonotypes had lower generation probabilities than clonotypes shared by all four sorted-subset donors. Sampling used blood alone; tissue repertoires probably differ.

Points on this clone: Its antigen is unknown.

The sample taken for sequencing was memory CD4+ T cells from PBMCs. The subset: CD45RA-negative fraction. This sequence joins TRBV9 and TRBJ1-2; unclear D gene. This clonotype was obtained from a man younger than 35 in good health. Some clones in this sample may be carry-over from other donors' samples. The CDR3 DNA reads TGTGCCAGCAGCGTGGGTCAGGAACACTATGGCTACACCTTC. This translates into CASSVGQEHYGYTF.